This is a list of T cell receptor beta chains from one sample in a study of cytomegalovirus exposure and HLA in healthy donors. Some clones are missing from TCRdb's copy, which holds only in-frame ones; the method was immunoSEQ multiplex PCR. The sample holds around 210,000 clones, more than 70% seen once. Sequencing input: PBMCs. The source of these receptors is a boy aged 5 to 17 in good health and CMV-seronegative. Both conserved end residues are part of each CDR3. The D gene is left open where the match is weak. Size values are once, few and many counts, or a class for expanded clones, and some rows have none.

>.|TRBJ2-7|TRBV27|.
TGTGCCAGCAGTTTACCTTCCCACGAGCAGTACTTC
CASSLPSHEQYF
>.|TRBJ2-7|TRBV5-6|.
TGTGCCAGCAGCTTGGAGGGGGACAACTCCTACGAGCAGTACTTC
CASSLEGDNSYEQYF
>TRBD2|TRBJ2-1|TRBV5-1|.
TGCGCCAGCGGGCTAGCGGGAACCTACAATGAGCAGTTCTTC
CASGLAGTYNEQFF
>.|TRBJ1-4|TRBV6-1|once
TGTGCCAGCAGTGTTACAGAAACTAATGAAAAACTGTTTTTT
CASSVTETNEKLFF
>TRBD2|TRBJ2-5|TRBV5-1|.
TGCGCCAGCAGCCCCAACTGGCGGGGGGGAGAGACCCAGTACTTC
CASSPNWRGGETQYF
>.|TRBJ2-7|TRBV1|.
TGCACCAGCAACCCGGGAGCGGGAGCTAGGTACGAGCAGTACTTC
CTSNPGAGARYEQYF
>TRBD2|TRBJ2-7|TRBV6-1|.
TGTGCCAGCAGCCTAGCGGGAGAGGTCGAGCAGTACTTC
CASSLAGEVEQYF
>TRBD1|TRBJ2-3|TRBV2|.
TGTGCCAGCAGATACGACAGGGTCAGCGATACGCAGTATTTT
CASRYDRVSDTQYF
>TRBD1|TRBJ1-2|TRBV9|.
TGTGCCAGCAGCGGAGGGGACAGGGGAGAAGGCTACACCTTC
CASSGGDRGEGYTF
>TRBD1|TRBJ1-1|TRBV5-1|.
TGCGCCAGCAGCTTCCTCACAGGGGCAGACACTGAAGCTTTCTTT
CASSFLTGADTEAFF
>TRBD1|TRBJ1-2|TRBV5-6|.
TGTGCCAGCAGCTGGGACAGGGGTTCCCTATTGGAAGGCTACACCTTC
CASSWDRGSLLEGYTF
>TRBD2|TRBJ2-1|TRBV27|.
TGTGCCAGCAGATGGGGAGAGGGACTAGCGGGAGTCAATGAGCAGTTCTTC
CASRWGEGLAGVNEQFF
>.|TRBJ2-5|TRBV2|.
TGTGCCAGCTGTACCACCGGGGAGACCCAGTACTTC
CASCTTGETQYF
>.|TRBJ2-5|TRBV4-2|.
TGTGCCAGCAGCCAAGAAGGAGATCAAGAGACCCAGTACTTC
CASSQEGDQETQYF
>TRBD2|TRBJ2-1|TRBV10-2|.
TGCGCCAGCAGTGATGGGGCGGGGGGGCCGGTTGAGCAGTTCTTC
CASSDGAGGPVEQFF
>.|TRBJ2-6|TRBV4-1|.
TGCGCCAGCAGCCGACGCAGGCTTTCTGGGGCCAACGTCCTGACTTTC
CASSRRRLSGANVLTF
>TRBD1|TRBJ2-6|TRBV5-6|.
TGTGCCAGCAGCTCGACCGGGACAGGGAGTGGGTGGGCCAACGTCCTGACTTTC
CASSSTGTGSGWANVLTF
>TRBD2|TRBJ2-7|TRBV29-1|.
TGCAGCGCTTCCCTGGGGGGGGAGACACACAAAGACTTC
CSASLGGETHKDF
>TRBD1|TRBJ2-7|TRBV13|.
TGTGCCAGCAGCCGGGACAGGGGGCAGAACGAGCAGTACTTC
CASSRDRGQNEQYF
>TRBD1|TRBJ1-1|TRBV19|.
TGTGCCAGTAGTAACACAGGGGTTGAAGCTTTCTTT
CASSNTGVEAFF